This paragraph reports one T cell receptor (beta chain). Its cognate antigen is unknown. It was 5'RACE with constant-segment primers that produced the TCR alpha and TCR beta cDNA libraries, which carried sample barcodes and UMIs. TCRdb analysed the 5' RACE reads with MiXCR anew, one entry per CDR3 protein. Of approximately 400,000 distinct CDR3 sequences listed, approximately 18% are singletons. The data stem from a study of T-cell memory formation after mild COVID-19. Overall study findings and caveats: Mostly located in CM and EM were contracting CD4+ clones, with contracting CD8+ clones located in EMRA. Memory from before infection featured some responding clones, which suggests cross-reactive memory joined. CD4+ bias marked clones expanding day 15 to 37, unlike balanced contracting clones.

Germline assignment: CDR1 SGDLS and CDR2 YYNGEE. V lost 0 bases and J lost 6; bases outside the gene matches: 4. This CDR3 is 15 amino acids long. This chain uses TRBV9 with TRBJ2-1, with 9 bases aligning to TRBD2. This sequence was found in a man aged 18-30 years who had mild COVID-19 (a few samples of this study predate the infection). Cell type and time point are not known. The material sequenced was PBMCs or a T cell subset sorted from them (not recorded which). For the CDR3, the DNA is TGTGCCAGCAGCGTAGCTGCGGGGGGGCCCAATGAGCAGTTCTTC. It specifies CASSVAAGGPNEQFF.